The sample holds a few counts of the clone carrying this T cell receptor (beta chain). Its antigen remains unidentified. Both 60 Vbeta primers and 13 Jbeta primers went into the PCR. Assay used: immunoSEQ multiplex PCR; TCRdb lists only in-frame clones, some missing. The sample has 200,000 to 250,000 clones, 76% seen once. This specimen belongs to a study of cytomegalovirus exposure and HLA in healthy donors. Study-level results: TCR beta chain V- and J-gene trimming was linked, in a later analysis, to a missense variant in DCLRE1C. Excluded were some V segments that proved indistinguishable, including TRBV6-2 and TRBV6-3.

Germline V gene lookup returns CDR1 SNHLY and CDR2 FYNNEI. The ends were cut back, 4 bases at V and 4 bases at J, with 10 bases in the middle. This CDR3 is built from 13 residues. This receptor was identified in a man aged 18 to 30 in good health and CMV-seronegative. The sequenced sample consisted of PBMCs. This chain uses TRBV2 with TRBJ2-5; TRBD2 is a possible D gene (6 bases). In DNA, the CDR3 is TGTGCCAGCAGTGGACTAGTAGGAGAGACCCAGTACTTC. It yields the protein CASSGLVGETQYF.